One sample yielded the 17 T cell receptor beta chains listed below, sequenced in a study of T-cell reconstitution after alpha-beta-depleted transplantation in children. Molecular barcoding with unique molecular identifiers was used for the TCRbeta library. Using its own MiXCR run on the PCR reads, TCRdb lists one record per CDR3 protein. Among just over 350,000 distinct CDR3 sequences listed, 13% were seen once. The sample was PBMCs, taken from the stem cell graft. Receptors originate from a human donor who donated a stem cell graft to a child with Fanconi anemia.

V usage is TRBV4-2 and J usage is TRBJ1-1, with a possible D match to TRBD1 (6 bases). V gave up 4 bases and J gave up 0 bases, with 18 bases separating them. CDR1 is LGHNA and CDR2 is YNFKEQ in the germline V gene. The CDR3 sequence is 17 residues long. The CDR3 DNA sequence: TGTGCCAGCAGCCCTGGGGGGCGGGCCTTCATGAACACTGAAGCTTTCTTT. As protein: CASSPGGRAFMNTEAFF.

Worth noting for this clonotype: This may arise from a read error, as a much more abundant clone is one base away. V and J are TRBV29-1 and TRBJ2-1; a weak D match, TRBD2 (5 bases). The CDR3 totals 13 residues. The germline V gene has CDR1 SQVTM and CDR2 ANQGSEA. Deletions cut 7 bases from V and 9 bases from J, with 19 bases between. CDR3 nucleotides: TGCAGCGCGTCGGTAATCGGAGGCAGTGAGCAGTTCTTC. Protein: CSASVIGGSEQFF.

This clonotype came up many times. The rearrangement uses TRBV27 and TRBJ2-1, with D perhaps matching TRBD2 (5 bases). Germline V gives CDR1 MNHEY, CDR2 SMNVEV (reference sequence). V lost 4 bases and J 7 bases, leaving 17 bases between the germline ends. The CDR3 length is 15 residues. The CDR3 here is CASSSGGTGSNEQFF. The CDR3, as DNA: TGTGCCAGCAGTTCCGGTGGAACGGGGAGTAATGAGCAGTTCTTC.

The rearrangement uses TRBV20-1 and TRBJ2-3, with D maybe TRBD2 (5 bases). CDR1 is DFQATT and CDR2 is SNEGSKA in the germline V gene (reference sequence). This CDR3 has 14 amino acids. The V and J ends lost 6 bases and 0 bases respectively, with 13 bases between them. CDR3 nucleotide sequence: TGCAGTGCCTCCGGGATTCCTAGCACAGATACGCAGTATTTT. Its protein is CSASGIPSTDTQYF.

Many counts were recorded for this clonotype. V is TRBV7-2 and J is TRBJ2-2; D is ambiguous. The germline V gene has CDR1 SGHTA and CDR2 FQGNSA. Trimming shortened V by 1 base and J by 4 bases, and 4 bases separated the two germline ends. CDR3 length equals 13 residues. This CDR3 reads CASSLVSTGELFF. As DNA, the CDR3 is TGTGCCAGCAGCTTAGTCAGCACCGGGGAGCTGTTTTTT.

This clonotype has ten or more counts. The chain is built from TRBV5-1 and TRBJ2-3; 8 bases fit TRBD1. After removal of 2 bases from V and 5 bases from J, the junction contained 4 bases not matched to a gene. The CDR3 loop spans 14 amino acids. CDR1 and CDR2 from the germline V gene are SGHRS and YFSETQ. The CDR3 reads CASSFAGQGDTQYF. Written as DNA, the CDR3 is TGCGCCAGCAGCTTTGCTGGACAGGGAGATACGCAGTATTTT.

There are a few counts of this clonotype. The chain combines TRBV5-5 with TRBJ2-5; 8 nucleotides match TRBD2. The CDR3 is made up of 16 amino acids. Germline V CDR1 and CDR2: SGHKS, YYEKEE (reference sequence). V was pared by 3 bases and J by 5 bases, with 12 bases of the junction left unmatched. CDR3 nucleotides: TGTGCCAGCAGCTACAGAGGGACTAGGGGAGGTGAGACCCAGTACTTC. It translates to CASSYRGTRGGETQYF.

This chain connects TRBV20-1 to TRBJ2-7; 7 positions match TRBD2. The germline V gene encodes CDR1 DFQATT and CDR2 SNEGSKA (reference sequence). V was clipped by 5 bases and J by 0 bases; unmatched bases: 7. The CDR3 has 14 residues. The CDR3: CSAGSGAISYEQYF. As DNA, the CDR3 is TGCAGTGCTGGAAGCGGGGCTATCTCCTACGAGCAGTACTTC.

The chain is built from TRBV7-3 and TRBJ2-2; 13 bases fit TRBD2. CDR3 size: 15 residues. Germline assignment: CDR1 SGHTA and CDR2 FQGTGA. Unmatched junction bases numbered 1, after V lost 5 bases and J lost 4 bases. CDR3 sequence: CASSRTSGGTGELFF. The CDR3 DNA reads as TGTGCCAGCAGCAGGACTAGCGGGGGCACCGGGGAGCTGTTTTTT.

This clonotype occurred a few times. The chain joins TRBV7-6 to TRBJ1-1, with D possibly matching TRBD1 (6 bases). V lost 5 bases and J 9 bases, leaving 13 bases between the germline ends. CDR1 is SGHVS, CDR2 FNYEAQ, per germline. The CDR3 contains 12 residues. Written as DNA, the CDR3 is TGTGCCAGCAGCACCACCCGGGGGCAAGCTTTCTTT. It translates to CASSTTRGQAFF. The complete variable domain, with remaining parts taken from reference TRBV7-6 and TRBJ1-1, reads GAGVSQSPRYKVTKRGQDVALRCDPISGHVSLYWYRQALGQGPEFLTYFNYEAQQDKSGLPNDRFSAERPEGSISTLTIQRTEQRDSAMYRCASSTTRGQAFFGQGTRLTVV.

This clonotype was observed a few times. This sequence joins TRBV15 and TRBJ2-1; the match to TRBD1 covers 11 bases. Germline-derived CDR1 and CDR2 are LNHNV and YYDKDF (reference sequence). V was pared by 4 bases and J by 7 bases, with 9 bases of the junction left unmatched. This CDR3 is built from 16 residues. For the CDR3, the DNA is TGTGCCACCAGCACCCTCCCGGGACAGGGGGGAAATGAGCAGTTCTTC. Protein sequence: CATSTLPGQGGNEQFF.

For this clonotype: At one end the junction does not follow the germline gene, possibly because of a read error. The V call is TRBV2, the J call TRBJ1-2; no reliable D call. The CDR3 extends over 11 amino acids. Per germline, CDR1 SNHLY and CDR2 FYNNEI. This CDR3 is CASSERLRLNF. DNA of the CDR3: TGTGCCAGCAGTGAACGCCTCAGGTTGAACTTC. Together with reference TRBV2 and TRBJ1-2, the CDR3 gives the full variable domain: EPEVTQTPSHQVTQMGQEVILRCVPISNHLYFYWYRQILGQKVEFLVSFYNNEISEKSEIFDDQFSVERPDGSNFTLKIRSTKLEDSAMYFCASSERLRLNFGSGTRLTVV.

This clonotype has only a few counts. The chain combines TRBV7-9 with TRBJ1-5; D remains unclear. The CDR3 is 14 amino acids. The germline V and J ends were trimmed by 0 bases and 7 bases, with 10 bases remaining between them. Germline V CDR1 and CDR2: SEHNR, FQNEAQ (reference sequence). CDR3 loop: CASSLALDNQPQHF. The CDR3 nucleotides read TGTGCCAGCAGCTTAGCGCTAGATAACCAGCCCCAGCATTTT.

This clonotype was observed many times. This sequence joins TRBV7-2 and TRBJ2-1; 8 nucleotides match TRBD2. The CDR3 spans 17 residues. The germline CDR1 and CDR2 sequences are SGHTA and FQGNSA. The junction had 14 bases not matched to a gene; V was cut back by 1 base and J by 9 bases. CDR3 in DNA: TGTGCCAGCAGCTTAGGTTTCGGCGGGGGGCCCGATGGTGAGCAGTTCTTC. It codes for CASSLGFGGGPDGEQFF. Together with reference TRBV7-2 and TRBJ2-1, the CDR3 gives the full variable domain: GAGVSQSPSNKVTEKGKDVELRCDPISGHTALYWYRQSLGQGLEFLIYFQGNSAPDKSGLPSDRFSAERTGGSVSTLTIQRTQQEDSAVYLCASSLGFGGGPDGEQFFGPGTRLTVL.

The chain carries TRBV7-8 and TRBJ2-7; no clear D. Germline CDR1 reads SGHVS; CDR2 reads FQNEAQ. The CDR3 runs 12 residues. Trimming took 3 bases from V and 7 from J, leaving 10 bases between them. As DNA, the CDR3 is TGTGCCAGCAGCTTCGGCCTTGGGGAGCAGTACTTC. This gives the protein CASSFGLGEQYF.

This clonotype was observed a handful of times. J is TRBJ2-2 and V is TRBV12-3 or TRBV12-4, with 8 bases matching TRBD1. V lost 4 bases, J lost 1 base, and 8 bases stayed unmatched. The CDR3 covers 17 residues. The CDR3 spells CASSSSSGGMNTGELFF. In nucleotides, the CDR3 is TGTGCCAGCAGTTCAAGTTCAGGGGGCATGAACACCGGGGAGCTGTTTTTT.

The table lists this clonotype with a few counts. The rearrangement joins TRBV6-5 to TRBJ1-2, with 7 positions matching TRBD1. CDR3 length: 16 residues. Germline loops: CDR1 MNHEY, CDR2 SVGAGI. Unmatched junction bases numbered 9, after V lost 0 bases and J lost 5 bases. CDR3 nucleotide sequence: TGTGCCAGCAGTTACTCGGAGGGGGCTTCAGAATATGGCTACACCTTC. Translating it yields CASSYSEGASEYGYTF.